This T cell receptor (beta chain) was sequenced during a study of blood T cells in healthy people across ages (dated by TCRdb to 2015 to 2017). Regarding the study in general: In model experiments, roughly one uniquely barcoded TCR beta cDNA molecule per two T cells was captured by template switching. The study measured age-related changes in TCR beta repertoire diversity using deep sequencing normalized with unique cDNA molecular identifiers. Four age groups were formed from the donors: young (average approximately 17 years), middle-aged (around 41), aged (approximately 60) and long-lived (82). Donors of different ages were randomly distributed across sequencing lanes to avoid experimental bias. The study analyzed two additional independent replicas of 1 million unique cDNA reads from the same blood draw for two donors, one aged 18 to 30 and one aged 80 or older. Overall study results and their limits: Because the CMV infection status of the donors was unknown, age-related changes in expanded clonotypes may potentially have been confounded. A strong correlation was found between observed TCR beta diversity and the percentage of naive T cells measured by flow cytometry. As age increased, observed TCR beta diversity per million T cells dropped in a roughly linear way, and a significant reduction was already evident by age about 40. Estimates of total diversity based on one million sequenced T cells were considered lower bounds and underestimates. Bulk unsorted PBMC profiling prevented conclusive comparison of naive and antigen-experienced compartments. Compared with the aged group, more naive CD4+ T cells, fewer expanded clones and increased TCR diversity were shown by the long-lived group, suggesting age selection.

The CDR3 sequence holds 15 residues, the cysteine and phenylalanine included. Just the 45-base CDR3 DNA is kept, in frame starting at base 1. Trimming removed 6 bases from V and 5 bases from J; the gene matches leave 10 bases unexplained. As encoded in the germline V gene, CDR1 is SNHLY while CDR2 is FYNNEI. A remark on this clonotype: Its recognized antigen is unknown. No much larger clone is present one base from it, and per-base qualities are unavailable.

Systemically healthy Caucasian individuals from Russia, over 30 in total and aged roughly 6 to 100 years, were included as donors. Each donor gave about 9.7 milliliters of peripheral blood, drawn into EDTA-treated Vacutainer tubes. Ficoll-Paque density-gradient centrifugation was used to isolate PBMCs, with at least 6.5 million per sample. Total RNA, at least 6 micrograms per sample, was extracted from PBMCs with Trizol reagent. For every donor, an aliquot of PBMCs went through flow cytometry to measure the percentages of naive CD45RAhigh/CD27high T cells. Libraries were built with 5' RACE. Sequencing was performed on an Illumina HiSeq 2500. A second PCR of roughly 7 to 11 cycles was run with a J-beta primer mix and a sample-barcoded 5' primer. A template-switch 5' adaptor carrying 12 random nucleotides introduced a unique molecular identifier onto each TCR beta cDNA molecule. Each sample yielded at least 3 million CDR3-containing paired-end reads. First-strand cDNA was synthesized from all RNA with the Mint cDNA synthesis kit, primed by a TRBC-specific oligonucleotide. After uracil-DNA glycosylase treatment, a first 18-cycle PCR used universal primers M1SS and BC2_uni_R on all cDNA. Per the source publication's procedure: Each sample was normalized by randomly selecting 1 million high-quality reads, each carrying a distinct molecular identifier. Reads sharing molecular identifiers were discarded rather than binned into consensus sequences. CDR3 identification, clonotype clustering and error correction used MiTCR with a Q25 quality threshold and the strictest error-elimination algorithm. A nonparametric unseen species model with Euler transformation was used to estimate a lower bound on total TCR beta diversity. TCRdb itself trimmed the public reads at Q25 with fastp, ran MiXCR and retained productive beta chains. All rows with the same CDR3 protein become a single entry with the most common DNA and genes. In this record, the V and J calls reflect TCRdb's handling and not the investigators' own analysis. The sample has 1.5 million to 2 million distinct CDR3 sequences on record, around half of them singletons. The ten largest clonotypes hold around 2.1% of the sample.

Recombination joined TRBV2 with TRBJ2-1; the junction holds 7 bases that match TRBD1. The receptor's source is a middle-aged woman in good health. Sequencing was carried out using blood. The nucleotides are TGTGCCAGCAGCCCGAAGGGGGCCGGGAACAATGAGCAGTTCTTC. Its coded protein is CASSPKGAGNNEQFF.